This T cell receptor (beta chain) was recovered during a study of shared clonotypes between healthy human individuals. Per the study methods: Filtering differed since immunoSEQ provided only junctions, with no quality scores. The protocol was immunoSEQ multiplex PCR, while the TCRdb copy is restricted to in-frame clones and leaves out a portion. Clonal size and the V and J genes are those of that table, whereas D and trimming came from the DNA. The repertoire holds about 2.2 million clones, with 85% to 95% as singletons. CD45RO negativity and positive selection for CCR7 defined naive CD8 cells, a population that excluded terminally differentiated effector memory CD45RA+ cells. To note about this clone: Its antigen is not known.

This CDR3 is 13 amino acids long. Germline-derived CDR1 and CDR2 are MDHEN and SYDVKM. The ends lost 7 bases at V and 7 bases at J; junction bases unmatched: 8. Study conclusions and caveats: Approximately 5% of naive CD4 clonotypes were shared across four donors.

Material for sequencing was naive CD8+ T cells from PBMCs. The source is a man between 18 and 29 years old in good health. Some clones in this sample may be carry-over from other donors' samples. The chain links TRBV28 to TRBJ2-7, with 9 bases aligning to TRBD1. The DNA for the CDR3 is TGTGCCAGCAACCAACAGGGGGCGCGGGAGCAGTACTTC. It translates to CASNQQGAREQYF.